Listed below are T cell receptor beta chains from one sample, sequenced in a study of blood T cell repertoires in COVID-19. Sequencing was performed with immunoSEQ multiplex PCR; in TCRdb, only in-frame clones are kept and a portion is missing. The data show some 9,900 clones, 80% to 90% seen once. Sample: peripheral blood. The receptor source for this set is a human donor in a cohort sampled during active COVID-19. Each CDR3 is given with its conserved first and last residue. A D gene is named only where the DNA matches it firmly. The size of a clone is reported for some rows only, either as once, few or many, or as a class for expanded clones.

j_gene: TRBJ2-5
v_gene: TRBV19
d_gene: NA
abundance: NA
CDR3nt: TGTGCCAGTAGTATAGATCTACGGGGAACCCAGTACTTC
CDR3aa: CASSIDLRGTQYF

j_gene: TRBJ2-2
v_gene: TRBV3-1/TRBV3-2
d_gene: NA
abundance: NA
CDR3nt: TGTGCCAGCATTTCCGGTACCGGGGAGCTGTTTTTT
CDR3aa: CASISGTGELFF

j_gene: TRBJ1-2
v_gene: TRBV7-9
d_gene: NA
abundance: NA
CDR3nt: TGTGCCAGCAGCTTAGCGCTGGGGGCTCTTGGCTACACCTTC
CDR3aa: CASSLALGALGYTF

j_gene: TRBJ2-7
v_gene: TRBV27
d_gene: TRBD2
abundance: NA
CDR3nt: TGTGCCAGCAGTTCAGGGTCCCAACTCCTAGCGGGGTACTACGAGCAGTACTTC
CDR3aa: CASSSGSQLLAGYYEQYF

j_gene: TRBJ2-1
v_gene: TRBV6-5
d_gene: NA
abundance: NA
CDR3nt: TGTGCCACCCTGGCCCAGCGGACCGTCAATGAGCAGTTCTTC
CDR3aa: CATLAQRTVNEQFF

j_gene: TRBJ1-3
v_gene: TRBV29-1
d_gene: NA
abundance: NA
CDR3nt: TGCAGCGTTGTGGGGGGAGAATCTGGAAACACCATATATTTT
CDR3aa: CSVVGGESGNTIYF

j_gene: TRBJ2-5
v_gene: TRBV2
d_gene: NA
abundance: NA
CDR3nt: TGTGCCAGCAGTGAAGCTAGCGAAGTCGAGACCCAGTACTTC
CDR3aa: CASSEASEVETQYF

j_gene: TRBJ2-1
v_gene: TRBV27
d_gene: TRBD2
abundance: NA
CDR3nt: TGTGCCAGCAGTTTCTACCCTACCCGGACTAGCGGGGGGGACAATGAGCAGTTCTTC
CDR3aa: CASSFYPTRTSGGDNEQFF

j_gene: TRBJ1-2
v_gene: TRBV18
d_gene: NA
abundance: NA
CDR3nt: TGTGCCAGCTCATCGCGGCCGGATTCGTTTAACTATGGCTACACCTTC
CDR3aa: CASSSRPDSFNYGYTF

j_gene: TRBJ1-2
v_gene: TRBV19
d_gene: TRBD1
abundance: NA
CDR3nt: TGTGCCAGTAGTACGCATCGCGGGGACAGGGCGAAAGCTAACTATGGCTACACCTTC
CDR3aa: CASSTHRGDRAKANYGYTF

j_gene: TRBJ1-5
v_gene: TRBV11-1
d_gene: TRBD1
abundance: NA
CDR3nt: TGTGCCAGCAGCTCCCGGACAGGGAGGAGTCAGCCCCAGCATTTT
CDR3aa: CASSSRTGRSQPQHF

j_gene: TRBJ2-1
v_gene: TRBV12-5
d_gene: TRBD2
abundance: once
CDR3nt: TGTGCTATGTACCCTGGGGGGACTAGCTACAATGAGCAGTTCTTC
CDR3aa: CAMYPGGTSYNEQFF

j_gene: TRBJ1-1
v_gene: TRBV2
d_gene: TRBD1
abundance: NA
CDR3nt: TGTGCCAGCAGCCCTAGGACAGGGGAGAACACTGAAGCTTTCTTT
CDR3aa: CASSPRTGENTEAFF

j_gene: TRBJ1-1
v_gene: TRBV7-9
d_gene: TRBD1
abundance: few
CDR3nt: TGTGCCAGCACCGGACAGGGGGCCACTGAAGCTTTCTTT
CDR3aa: CASTGQGATEAFF

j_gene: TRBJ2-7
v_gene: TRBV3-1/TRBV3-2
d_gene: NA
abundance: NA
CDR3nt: TGTGCCAGCAGCCCTGGACTGGCAGACTTCTCCTACGAGCAGTACTTC
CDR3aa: CASSPGLADFSYEQYF

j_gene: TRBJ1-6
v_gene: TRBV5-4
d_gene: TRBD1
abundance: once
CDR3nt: TGTGCCAGCAGCGACCCGGGACAGGGGGTAAATTCACCCCTCCACTTT
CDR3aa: CASSDPGQGVNSPLHF

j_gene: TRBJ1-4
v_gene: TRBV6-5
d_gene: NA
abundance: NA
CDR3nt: TGTGCCAGCGGCTCTGGGGGAGGAGGTAATGAAAAACTGTTTTTT
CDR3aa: CASGSGGGGNEKLFF

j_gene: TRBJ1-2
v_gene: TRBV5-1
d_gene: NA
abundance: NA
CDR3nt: TGCGCCAGCAGCTTGGACGGGGGGAACTATGGCTACACCTTC
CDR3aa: CASSLDGGNYGYTF

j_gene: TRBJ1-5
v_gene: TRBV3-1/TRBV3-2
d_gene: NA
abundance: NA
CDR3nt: TGTGCCAGCAGCCAAGAGCGCCAGGGGCCCCAGCCCCAGCATTTT
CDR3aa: CASSQERQGPQPQHF

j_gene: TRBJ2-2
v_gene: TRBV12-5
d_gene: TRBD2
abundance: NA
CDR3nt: TGTGCTAGTGGTTCCCCGGGGGGGTACACCGGGGAGCTGTTTTTT
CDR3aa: CASGSPGGYTGELFF

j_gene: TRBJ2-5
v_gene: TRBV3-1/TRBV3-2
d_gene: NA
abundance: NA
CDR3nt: TGTGCCAGCAGCCTCTTTCAAGAGACCCAGTACTTC
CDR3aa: CASSLFQETQYF

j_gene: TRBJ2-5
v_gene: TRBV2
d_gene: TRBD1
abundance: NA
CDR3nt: TGTGCCAGCAGTGAAGCGGGCCAGGGGGCGAGAGAGACCCAGTACTTC
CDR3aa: CASSEAGQGARETQYF

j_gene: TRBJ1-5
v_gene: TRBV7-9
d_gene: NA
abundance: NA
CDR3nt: TGTGCCAGCAGCCTGGCCGGGGGAATTCAGCCCCAGCATTTT
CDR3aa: CASSLAGGIQPQHF

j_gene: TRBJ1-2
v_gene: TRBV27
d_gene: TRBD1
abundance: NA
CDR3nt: TGTGCCAGCAGTTTTAGAACCCACAAAGGACAGGGGACTAACTATGGCTACACCTTC
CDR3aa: CASSFRTHKGQGTNYGYTF

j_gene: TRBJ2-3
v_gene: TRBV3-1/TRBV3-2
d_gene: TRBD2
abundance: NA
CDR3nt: TGTGCCAGCAGCCCCTATCGAACTAGCGGGTCTTCAGATACGCAGTATTTT
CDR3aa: CASSPYRTSGSSDTQYF

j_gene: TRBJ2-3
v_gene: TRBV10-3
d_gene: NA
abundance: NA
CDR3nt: TGTGCCATCAGTGAGTCGTGGGGTGGAGGAGATACGCAGTATTTT
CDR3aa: CAISESWGGGDTQYF

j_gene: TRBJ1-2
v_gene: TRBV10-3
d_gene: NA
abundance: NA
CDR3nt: TGTGCCATCAGTGAGTCGTCAGGGGCCTATGGCTACACCTTC
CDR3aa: CAISESSGAYGYTF

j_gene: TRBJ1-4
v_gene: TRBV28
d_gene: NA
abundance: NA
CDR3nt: TGTGCCAGTACCACATTACGGCAGGGGCAGAGTGAAAAACTGTTTTTT
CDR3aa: CASTTLRQGQSEKLFF

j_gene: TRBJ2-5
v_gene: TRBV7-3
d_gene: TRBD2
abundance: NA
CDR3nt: TGTGCCAGCACCCTTACCGGGAGGGAAGAGACCCAGTACTTC
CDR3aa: CASTLTGREETQYF